The next 28 T cell receptor beta chains were all read from a single sample in a study of CD8 T cells in Susac syndrome. The RNA, roughly 0.5 to 1 ug, was put through reverse transcription using random hexamers. Via MiXCR, TCRdb re-called the immunoSEQ multiplex PCR reads, giving one row per CDR3 protein. The profile shows some 200,000 distinct CDR3 sequences, about 95% of them singletons. Specimen: CD8+ T cells from PBMCs. These receptors all stem from a human donor with Susac syndrome.

The chain joins TRBV12-3 or TRBV12-4 to TRBJ1-1; 7 bases line up with TRBD1. The CDR3 spans 14 residues. V shed 6 bases and J 4 bases; nucleotides not matched to a gene: 8. This CDR3 is CASSETGWFTEAFF. The CDR3 region has the DNA TGTGCCAGCAGCGAGACAGGGTGGTTCACTGAAGCTTTCTTT.

The rearrangement uses TRBV3-1 and TRBJ2-5, with TRBD2 identical over 9 bases. Trimming removed 5 bases from V and 2 bases from J; junction bases left unmatched: 6. The CDR3 has 15 residues. CDR1 and CDR2 (germline): LGHDT, YNNKEL (reference sequence). As DNA, the CDR3 is TGTGCCAGCAGCTCTCTAGCGGGGCAACAAGAGACCCAGTACTTC. This codes for CASSSLAGQQETQYF.

In its sample, this clonotype was seen once. The chain uses TRBV5-6 and TRBJ2-7; 9 nucleotides align to TRBD2. Per the germline V gene, CDR1 is SGHDT and CDR2 is YYEEEE. The CDR3 runs 15 residues. Trimming took 6 bases from V and 4 from J; bases not matched to a gene: 11. CDR3 amino acids: CASTTGVAGDYEQYF. Written as DNA, the CDR3 is TGTGCCAGCACCACAGGGGTAGCGGGAGATTACGAGCAGTACTTC.

This chain connects TRBV19 to TRBJ1-2; D unclear. Germline-derived CDR1 and CDR2 are LNHDA and SQIVND (reference sequence). The CDR3 spans 16 residues. Trimming took off 0 bases at V and 7 bases at J, with 18 bases between the two ends. CDR3 loop: CASSIDPAGVFAGYTF. CDR3 in DNA: TGTGCCAGTAGTATAGATCCGGCCGGGGTTTTCGCTGGCTACACCTTC.

The chain links TRBV5-1 to TRBJ2-7, with 8 bases matching TRBD1. Germline V lookup: CDR1 SGHRS, CDR2 YFSETQ. V shed 4 bases and J 0 bases; nucleotides not matched to a gene: 6. This CDR3 is built from 15 residues. The DNA of the CDR3 is TGCGCCAGCAGCGTGGGGACAGGCATCTCCTACGAGCAGTACTTC. Protein sequence: CASSVGTGISYEQYF.

The V call is TRBV9, the J call TRBJ2-5; D is unresolved. The CDR3 covers 14 residues. The germline gives CDR1 SGDLS, CDR2 YYNGEE. The V end was cut by 1 base, the J end by 3 bases, with 10 bases between. CDR3 amino acids: CASSVNTLEETQYF. In nucleotides, the CDR3 is TGTGCCAGCAGCGTAAATACCCTGGAAGAGACCCAGTACTTC. The full variable domain, with the rest looked up from reference TRBV9 and TRBJ2-5, is DSGVTQTPKHLITATGQRVTLRCSPRSGDLSVYWYQQSLDQGLQFLIQYYNGEERAKGNILERFSAQQFPDLHSELNLSSLELGDSALYFCASSVNTLEETQYFGPGTRLLVL.

The chain couples TRBV7-6 to TRBJ1-6; D call uncertain. V lost 5 bases and J lost 6, with 14 bases in between. This CDR3 has 15 amino acids. Germline-derived CDR1 and CDR2 are SGHVS and FNYEAQ. The CDR3 DNA follows: TGTGCCAGCAGCCCCAATCTAAATCGTAATTCACCCCTCCACTTT. It is translated as CASSPNLNRNSPLHF.

CDR3 residues: CASARDRGGLNTIYF. The CDR3 nucleotides are TGTGCCAGCGCCCGGGACAGGGGAGGTTTAAACACCATATATTTT. The rearrangement uses TRBV12-3 or TRBV12-4 and TRBJ1-3, with 10 bases fitting TRBD1. The length of the CDR3 is 15 residues. With V trimmed by 8 bases and J by 6 bases, 10 bases remained unmatched.

The chain combines TRBV27 with TRBJ1-2; 9 bases map to TRBD1. Trimming removed 5 bases from V and 4 bases from J; junction bases left unmatched: 5. The CDR3 runs to 14 residues. Germline V gene data show CDR1 as MNHEY and CDR2 as SMNVEV (reference sequence). CDR3 protein: CASSGTGTLYGYTF. As DNA, the CDR3 is TGTGCCAGCAGTGGGACAGGGACTCTCTATGGCTACACCTTC.

V gene TRBV7-6 combines with J gene TRBJ2-7, with D possibly TRBD2 on 6 matching bases. Germline CDR1 reads SGHVS; CDR2 reads FNYEAQ. The CDR3 covers 13 residues. The germline V and J ends were trimmed by 0 bases and 11 bases, with 14 bases remaining between them. The CDR3 coding sequence is TGTGCCAGCAGCTTAGCGTCCGGGGGTCTGGAGTACTTC. Translated: CASSLASGGLEYF.

The chain has TRBV24-1 and TRBJ2-3, with D possibly matching TRBD1 (5 bases). Germline-derived CDR1 and CDR2 are KGHDR and SFDVKD. Trimming took off 5 bases at V and 6 bases at J, with 5 bases between the two ends. The CDR3 extends over 11 amino acids. CDR3 in DNA: TGTGCCACCAGTGGGGGCGATACGCAGTATTTT. It specifies CATSGGDTQYF.

This clonotype has only one observation. The J gene is TRBJ1-2, the V gene TRBV19; D perhaps matches TRBD1 (5 bases). Between the trimmed V and J ends, which lost 11 bases and 7 bases, there was a span of 17 bases. The CDR3 totals 12 residues. Germline-derived CDR1 and CDR2 are LNHDA and SQIVND (reference sequence). The DNA of the CDR3 is TGTGCCGGAAGGGATGGGGGGTCTGGCTACACCTTC. Its protein is CAGRDGGSGYTF.

This sequence joins TRBV29-1 and TRBJ1-2; 9 nucleotides agree with TRBD1. J lost 7 bases, V lost 0 bases, and 12 bases had no gene match. Germline V gene data show CDR1 as SQVTM and CDR2 as ANQGSEA. The CDR3 has 16 amino acids. The chain's CDR3 is CSVEEVKGTGRSGYTF. The CDR3 DNA reads as TGCAGCGTTGAAGAAGTTAAAGGGACAGGGCGTTCTGGCTACACCTTC.

This chain links TRBV29-1 with TRBJ2-1, with TRBD2 matching 10 bases. The junction had 8 bases not matched to a gene; V was cut back by 6 bases and J by 9 bases. The CDR3 has 13 residues. From germline, CDR1 is SQVTM and CDR2 ANQGSEA. CDR3 nucleotides: TGCAGCGTCGCTAGCGGGAGTTTTAGTGAGCAGTTCTTC. Amino acids: CSVASGSFSEQFF.

This clonotype has just one count. Here the CDR3 reads CASSPGLAGGLQDTQYF. The CDR3 bases are TGTGCCAGCAGCCCGGGACTAGCGGGGGGGCTTCAAGATACGCAGTATTTT. The V gene is TRBV7-6, the J gene TRBJ2-3; TRBD2 agrees at 16 bases. V shed 5 bases and J 5 bases; nucleotides not matched to a gene: 7. In germline, CDR1 is SGHVS, CDR2 FNYEAQ. This CDR3 is built from 17 residues.

The V gene is TRBV27, the J gene TRBJ2-3; 10 bases line up with TRBD2. The V gene's germline CDR1 is MNHEY and CDR2 SMNVEV (reference sequence). CDR3 size: 18 residues. The V segment lost 5 bases and the J segment 4 bases; nucleotides outside the gene matches: 15. CDR3 in DNA: TGTGCCAGCAGTGCTCTAGCCCGTAGCGGGAGGCCAGCAGATACGCAGTATTTT. This codes for CASSALARSGRPADTQYF.

The chain links TRBV7-8 to TRBJ2-1; 11 nucleotides align to TRBD2. The V gene end was trimmed by 1 base and the J gene end by 7 bases; junction bases not matched to a gene: 12. CDR1 SGHVS and CDR2 FQNEAQ come from the germline V gene. CDR3 length: 18 amino acids. As DNA, the CDR3 is TGTGCCAGCAGCTTAGTTTACCTCACTAGCGGGAGTCCGAATGAGCAGTTCTTC. This translates into CASSLVYLTSGSPNEQFF.

This chain uses TRBV18 with TRBJ1-1; unclear D gene. This CDR3 contains 12 residues. CDR1 and CDR2 (germline): KGHSH, LQKENI. Trimming shortened V by 1 base and J by 6 bases, and 6 bases separated the two germline ends. The CDR3 loop is CASSPRRAEAFF. Here the CDR3 DNA reads TGTGCCAGCTCACCACGGAGAGCTGAAGCTTTCTTT.

V is TRBV29-1 and J is TRBJ1-1; D is ambiguous. V was cut by 6 bases and J by 7 bases, with 18 bases left in between. Germline V gene sequence: CDR1 SQVTM, CDR2 ANQGSEA. CDR3 length: 13 residues. CDR3: CSVAKDSKLEAFF. The CDR3 DNA reads as TGCAGCGTCGCCAAGGACTCTAAACTTGAAGCTTTCTTT.

The sample holds a few counts of this clonotype. This sequence joins TRBV18 and TRBJ2-3; 10 nucleotides line up with TRBD2. The germline V gene has CDR1 KGHSH and CDR2 LQKENI. The CDR3 runs to 15 residues. The J segment lost 0 bases and the V segment lost 3 bases, leaving 0 bases of the junction unmatched. The CDR3 protein is CASSPGLASTDTQYF. In DNA form, the CDR3 reads TGTGCCAGCTCACCGGGACTAGCGAGCACAGATACGCAGTATTTT.

The chain has TRBV7-9 and TRBJ1-5, with a weak D call TRBD1 (5 bases). CDR1 is SEHNR, CDR2 FQNEAQ, per germline (reference sequence). V lost 5 bases and J lost 0, with 8 bases in between. The CDR3 runs to 14 residues. The CDR3 is CASSHGGSNQPQHF. CDR3 coding DNA: TGTGCCAGCAGCCACGGGGGTAGCAATCAGCCCCAGCATTTT.

The rearrangement uses TRBV24-1 and TRBJ2-5; 9 positions match TRBD2. After removal of 2 bases from V and 1 base from J, the junction contained 4 bases not matched to a gene. This CDR3 spans 16 amino acids. In germline, CDR1 is KGHDR, CDR2 SFDVKD. CDR3 DNA: TGTGCCACCAGTGATTCCCTGACTAGCGGCCAAGAGACCCAGTACTTC. Translated, it gives CATSDSLTSGQETQYF.

Written as DNA, the CDR3 is TGTGCCACAGAGACTAGCGGGAGTAGAAATGAGCAGTTCTTC. Its protein product is CATETSGSRNEQFF. This chain links TRBV10-3 with TRBJ2-1; 12 positions agree with TRBD2. The germline V gene has CDR1 ENHRY and CDR2 SYGVKD. This CDR3 contains 14 residues. The V gene end was trimmed by 10 bases and the J gene end by 7 bases; junction bases not matched to a gene: 8.

The V call is TRBV4-2, the J call TRBJ1-1, with 7 nucleotides matching TRBD1. V gave up 1 base and J gave up 3 bases; unmatched junction bases: 5. The CDR3 contains 15 residues. Per the germline V gene, CDR1 is LGHNA and CDR2 is YNFKEQ. The DNA for the CDR3 is TGTGCCAGCAGCCAAGCTTTTGGACAGGACACTGAAGCTTTCTTT. Translation gives CASSQAFGQDTEAFF.

The V and J genes are TRBV9 and TRBJ2-1; the D is unclear. The germline gives CDR1 SGDLS, CDR2 YYNGEE. V shed 3 bases and J shed 13 bases, with 17 bases lying between them. The CDR3 runs 13 residues. DNA of the CDR3: TGTGCCAGCAGCGCCCCCCATTCTGGATCTCAGTTCTTC. Protein product: CASSAPHSGSQFF.

V is TRBV6-5 and J is TRBJ2-1; 11 bases align to TRBD1. V shed 6 bases, J shed 9 bases, and the junction held 7 bases outside the gene matches. The CDR3 covers 14 residues. Germline V CDR1 and CDR2: MNHEY, SVGAGI. The CDR3: CASRGTGGMGEQFF. Written as DNA, the CDR3 is TGTGCCAGCAGGGGGACAGGGGGGATGGGTGAGCAGTTCTTC.

The chain carries TRBV27 and TRBJ2-7; D is ambiguous. The ends were cut back, 3 bases at V and 6 bases at J, with 9 bases in the middle. The CDR3 is made up of 12 amino acids. Germline CDR1 reads MNHEY; CDR2 reads SMNVEV (reference sequence). This CDR3 reads CASSFRMGEQYF. The DNA of the CDR3 is TGTGCCAGCAGTTTCCGGATGGGCGAGCAGTACTTC.

This sequence joins TRBV7-8 and TRBJ1-5; 12 positions agree with TRBD1. This CDR3 is built from 14 residues. With V trimmed by 5 bases and J by 10 bases, 6 bases remained unmatched. Germline V gives CDR1 SGHVS, CDR2 FQNEAQ. CDR3 in amino acids: CASSTRDRGQPQHF. The CDR3 nucleotides read TGTGCCAGCAGCACCCGGGACAGGGGGCAACCCCAGCATTTT.